The present T cell receptor beta chain was sequenced within a study of shared clonotypes between healthy human individuals. DNA at 200 ng, 25,000 to 35,000 T cell genomes, went into sorted-subset replicate PCRs. The data were produced by immunoSEQ multiplex PCR, yet TCRdb's version contains in-frame clones alone and is incomplete. Altogether over 2 million clones are present, 90% to 95% being singletons, with the ten largest covering roughly 0.13%. Per the germline V gene, CDR1 is SGHRS and CDR2 is YFSETQ. Deletions cut 0 bases from V and 0 bases from J, with 4 bases between. The CDR3 is made up of 14 amino acids. Naive CD4+ cells were CD45RA-selected; the remaining cells were memory. For this clone: Other DNA sequences in the same sample also yield this CDR3.

The source of this sequence is a man between 18 and 29 years old in good health. Source material: naive CD4+ T cells sorted from blood. As for subset: CD45RA+ positively selected. The chain couples TRBV5-1 to TRBJ1-3; D remains ambiguous. The CDR3, as DNA: TGCGCCAGCAGCTTGGACACCTCTGGAAACACCATATATTTT. Protein product: CASSLDTSGNTIYF.